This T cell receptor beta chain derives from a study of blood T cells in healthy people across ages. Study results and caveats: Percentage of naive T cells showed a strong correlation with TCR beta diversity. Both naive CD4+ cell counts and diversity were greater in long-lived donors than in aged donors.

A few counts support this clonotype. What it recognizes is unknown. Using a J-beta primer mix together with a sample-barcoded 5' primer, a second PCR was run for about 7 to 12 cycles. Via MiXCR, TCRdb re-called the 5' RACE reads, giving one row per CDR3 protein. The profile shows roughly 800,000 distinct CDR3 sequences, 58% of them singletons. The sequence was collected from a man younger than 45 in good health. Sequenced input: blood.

CDR3 DNA sequence: TGCAGTATCCTACCTGTTGGAGGGAAATTCTACGAGCAGTACTTC. Its protein product is CSILPVGGKFYEQYF. This chain links TRBV20-1 with TRBJ2-7; D perhaps matches TRBD2 (6 bases). This CDR3 contains 15 residues. V was trimmed by 8 bases and J by 3 bases, leaving 23 bases between them. CDR1 is DFQATT and CDR2 is SNEGSKA in the germline V gene (reference sequence).